Below are 3 T cell receptor beta chains sequenced from a single sample in a study of OX40 agonist ivuxolimab in advanced cancers. TCRdb keeps only in-frame clones here, not all; method: immunoSEQ multiplex PCR. The sample has more than 50,000 clones; over 70% are singletons. This specimen was CD4+ or CD8+ T cells sorted from blood, taken in a trial of the OX40 agonist ivuxolimab. These receptors originate from an adult with an advanced solid tumor such as melanoma, head and neck, liver or kidney cancer.

The chain combines TRBV4-1 with TRBJ1-1; D unresolved. Per the germline V gene, CDR1 is MGHRA and CDR2 is YSYEKL. The CDR3 has 16 residues. Trimming removed 2 bases at V and 8 bases at J, with 21 bases between. CDR3 region: CASSQLFRGTKREAFF. The DNA for the CDR3 is TGCGCCAGCAGCCAATTATTTCGCGGCACCAAGAGGGAAGCTTTCTTT.

The chain joins TRBV6-4 to TRBJ1-1, with D possibly TRBD1 on 5 matching bases. Germline V gives CDR1 MRHNA, CDR2 SNTAGT. The CDR3 runs 14 residues. V was clipped by 4 bases and J by 1 base, with 10 bases between them. CDR3 nucleotides: TGTGCCAGCAGTGCCTTCGGGGGGAACACTGAAGCTTTCTTT. Translation: CASSAFGGNTEAFF.

The chain recombines TRBV19 with TRBJ1-6, with D hard to call. Germline assignment: CDR1 LNHDA and CDR2 SQIVND (reference sequence). This CDR3 comprises 14 residues. Trimming took 4 bases from V and 5 from J, leaving 9 bases between them. This CDR3 reads CASSTAQDNSPLHF. The CDR3 DNA sequence: TGTGCCAGTAGTACCGCCCAGGATAATTCACCCCTCCACTTT.